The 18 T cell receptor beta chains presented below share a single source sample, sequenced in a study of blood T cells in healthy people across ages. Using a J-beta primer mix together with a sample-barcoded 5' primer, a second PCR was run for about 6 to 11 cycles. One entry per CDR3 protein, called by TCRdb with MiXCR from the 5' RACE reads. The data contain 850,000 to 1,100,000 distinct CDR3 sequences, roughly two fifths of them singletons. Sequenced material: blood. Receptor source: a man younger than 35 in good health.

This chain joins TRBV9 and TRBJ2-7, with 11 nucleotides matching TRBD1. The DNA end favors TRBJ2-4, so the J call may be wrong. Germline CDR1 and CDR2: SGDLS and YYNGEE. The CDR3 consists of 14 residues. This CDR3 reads CASSPDRGRNIQYF. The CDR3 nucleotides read TGTGCCAGCAGCCCGGACAGGGGGCGAAACATTCAGTACTTC.

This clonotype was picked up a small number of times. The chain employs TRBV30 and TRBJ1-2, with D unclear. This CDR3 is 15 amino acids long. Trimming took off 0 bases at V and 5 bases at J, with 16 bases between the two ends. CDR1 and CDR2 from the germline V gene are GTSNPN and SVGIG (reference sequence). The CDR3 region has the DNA TGTGCCTGGAGTGTACCTGGGGAAGGCGAGTATGGCTACACCTTC. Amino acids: CAWSVPGEGEYGYTF.

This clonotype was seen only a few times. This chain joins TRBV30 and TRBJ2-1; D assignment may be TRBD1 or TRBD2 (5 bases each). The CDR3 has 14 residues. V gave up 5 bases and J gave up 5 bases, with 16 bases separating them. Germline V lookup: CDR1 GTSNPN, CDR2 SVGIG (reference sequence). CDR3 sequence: CAWDTGTYNNEQFF. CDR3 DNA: TGTGCCTGGGATACCGGGACCTATAACAATGAGCAGTTCTTC.

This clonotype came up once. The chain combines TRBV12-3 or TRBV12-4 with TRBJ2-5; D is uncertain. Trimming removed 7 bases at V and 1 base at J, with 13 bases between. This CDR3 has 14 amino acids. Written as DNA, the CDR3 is TGTGCCAGCACCTTCAGACGGGTCCAAGAGACCCAGTACTTC. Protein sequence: CASTFRRVQETQYF.

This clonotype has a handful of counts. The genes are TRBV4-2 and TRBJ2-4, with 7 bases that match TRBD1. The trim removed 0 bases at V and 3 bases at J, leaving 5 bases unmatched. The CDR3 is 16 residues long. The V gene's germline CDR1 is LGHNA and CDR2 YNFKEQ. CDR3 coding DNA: TGTGCCAGCAGCCAAGATGACAGGGCGGTCAAAAACATTCAGTACTTC. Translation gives CASSQDDRAVKNIQYF.

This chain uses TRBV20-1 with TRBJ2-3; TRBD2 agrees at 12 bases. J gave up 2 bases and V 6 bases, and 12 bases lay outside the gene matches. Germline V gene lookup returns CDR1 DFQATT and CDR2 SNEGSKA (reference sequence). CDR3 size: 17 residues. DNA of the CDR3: TGCAGTGCACCGTCGACCGGACTAGCGGGGTCCACAGATACGCAGTATTTT. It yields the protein CSAPSTGLAGSTDTQYF.

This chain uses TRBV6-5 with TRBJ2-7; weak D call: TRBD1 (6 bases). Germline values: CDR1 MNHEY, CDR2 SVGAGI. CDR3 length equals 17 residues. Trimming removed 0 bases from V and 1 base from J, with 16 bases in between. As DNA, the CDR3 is TGTGCCAGCAGTTACTCTCGGACAGACACAAAATCCTACGAGCAGTACTTC. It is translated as CASSYSRTDTKSYEQYF.

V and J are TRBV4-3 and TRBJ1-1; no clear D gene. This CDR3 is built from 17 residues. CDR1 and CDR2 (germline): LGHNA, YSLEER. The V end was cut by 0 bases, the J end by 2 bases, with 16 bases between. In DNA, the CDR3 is TGCGCCAGCAGCCAAGATGTTTTCGGGCTCTTTAACACTGAAGCTTTCTTT. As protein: CASSQDVFGLFNTEAFF.

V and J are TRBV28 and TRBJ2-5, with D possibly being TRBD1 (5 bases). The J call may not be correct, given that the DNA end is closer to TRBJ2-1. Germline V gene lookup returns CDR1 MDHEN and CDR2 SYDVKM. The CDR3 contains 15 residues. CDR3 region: CASTNRRRNQETQFF. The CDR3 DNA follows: TGTGCCAGCACTAACAGGCGACGGAACCAAGAGACCCAGTTCTTC.

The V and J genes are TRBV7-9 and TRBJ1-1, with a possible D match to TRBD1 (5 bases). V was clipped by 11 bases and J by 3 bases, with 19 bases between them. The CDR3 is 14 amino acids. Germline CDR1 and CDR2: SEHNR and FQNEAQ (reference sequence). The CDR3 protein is CAPLRGVGDTEAFF. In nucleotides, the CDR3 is TGTGCCCCGCTTCGGGGGGTCGGGGACACTGAAGCTTTCTTT.

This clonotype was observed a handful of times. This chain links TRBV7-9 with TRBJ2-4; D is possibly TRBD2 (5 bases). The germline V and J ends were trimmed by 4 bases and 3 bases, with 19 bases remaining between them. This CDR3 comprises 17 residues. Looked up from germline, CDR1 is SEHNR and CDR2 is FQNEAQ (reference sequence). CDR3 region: CASSSRLGSRDKNIQYF. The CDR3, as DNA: TGTGCCAGCAGCTCCCGTTTAGGGAGTAGGGACAAAAACATTCAGTACTTC.

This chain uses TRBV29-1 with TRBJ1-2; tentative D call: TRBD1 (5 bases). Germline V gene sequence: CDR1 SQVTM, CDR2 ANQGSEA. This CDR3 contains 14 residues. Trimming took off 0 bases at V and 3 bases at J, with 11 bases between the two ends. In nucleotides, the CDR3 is TGCAGCGTTGAAGAGTGGTGGGACGACTATGGCTACACCTTC. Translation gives CSVEEWWDDYGYTF.

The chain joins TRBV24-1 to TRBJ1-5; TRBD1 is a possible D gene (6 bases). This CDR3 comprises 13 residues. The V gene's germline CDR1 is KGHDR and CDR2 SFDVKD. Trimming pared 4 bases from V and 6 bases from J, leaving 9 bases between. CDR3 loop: CATSEAGAQPQHF. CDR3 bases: TGTGCCACCAGTGAGGCAGGGGCTCAGCCCCAGCATTTT.

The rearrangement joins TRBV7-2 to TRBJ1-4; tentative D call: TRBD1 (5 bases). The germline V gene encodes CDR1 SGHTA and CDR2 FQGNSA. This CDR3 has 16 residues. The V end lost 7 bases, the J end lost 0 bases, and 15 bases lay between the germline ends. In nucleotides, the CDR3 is TGTGCCAGCAAGAGGGGCAGCATTGCAACTAATGAAAAACTGTTTTTT. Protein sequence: CASKRGSIATNEKLFF.

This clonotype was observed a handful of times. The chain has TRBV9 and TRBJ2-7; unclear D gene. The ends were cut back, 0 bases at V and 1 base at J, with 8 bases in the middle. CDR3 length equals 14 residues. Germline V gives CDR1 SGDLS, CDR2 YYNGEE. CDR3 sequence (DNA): TGTGCCAGCAGCGTAGGGCCGTCTTCCTACGAGCAGTACTTC. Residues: CASSVGPSSYEQYF.

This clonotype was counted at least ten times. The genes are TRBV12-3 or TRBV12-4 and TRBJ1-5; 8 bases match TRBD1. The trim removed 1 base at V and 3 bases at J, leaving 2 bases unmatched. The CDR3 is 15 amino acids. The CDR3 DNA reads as TGTGCCAGCAGTTTAGGGGGACAGGCCAATCAGCCCCAGCATTTT. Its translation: CASSLGGQANQPQHF.

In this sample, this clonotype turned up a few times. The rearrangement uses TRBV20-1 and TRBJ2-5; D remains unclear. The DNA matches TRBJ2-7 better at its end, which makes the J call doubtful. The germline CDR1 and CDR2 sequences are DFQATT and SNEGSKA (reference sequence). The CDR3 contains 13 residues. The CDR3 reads CSARSIEAYEQYF. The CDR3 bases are TGCAGTGCTAGGTCCATTGAGGCCTACGAGCAGTACTTC.

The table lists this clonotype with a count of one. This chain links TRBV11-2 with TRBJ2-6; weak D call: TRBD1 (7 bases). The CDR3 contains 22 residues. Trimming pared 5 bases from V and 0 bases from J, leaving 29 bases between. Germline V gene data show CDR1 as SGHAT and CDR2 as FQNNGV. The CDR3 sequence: CASSPSRQGLSLISSGANVLTF. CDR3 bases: TGTGCCAGCAGCCCGTCCAGACAGGGACTTTCCTTAATAAGCTCTGGGGCCAACGTCCTGACTTTC.